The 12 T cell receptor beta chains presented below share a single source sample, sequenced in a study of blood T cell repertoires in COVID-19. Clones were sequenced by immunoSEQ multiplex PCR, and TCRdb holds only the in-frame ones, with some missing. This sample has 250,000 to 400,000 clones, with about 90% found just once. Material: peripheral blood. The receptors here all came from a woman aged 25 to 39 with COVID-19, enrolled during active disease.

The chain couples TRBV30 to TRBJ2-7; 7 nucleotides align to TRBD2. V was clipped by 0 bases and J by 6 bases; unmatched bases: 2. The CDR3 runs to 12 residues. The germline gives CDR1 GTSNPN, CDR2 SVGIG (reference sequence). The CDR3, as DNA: TGTGCCTGGAGTGTCCCGGGGGGCGAGCAGTACTTC. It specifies CAWSVPGGEQYF.

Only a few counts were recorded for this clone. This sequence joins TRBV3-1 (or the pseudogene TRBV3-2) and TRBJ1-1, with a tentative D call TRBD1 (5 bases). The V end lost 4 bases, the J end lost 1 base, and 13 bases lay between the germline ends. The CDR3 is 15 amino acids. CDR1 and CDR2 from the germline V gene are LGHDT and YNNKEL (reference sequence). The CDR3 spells CASSPLSGPNTEAFF. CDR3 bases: TGTGCCAGCAGCCCCCTCTCAGGGCCGAACACTGAAGCTTTCTTT.

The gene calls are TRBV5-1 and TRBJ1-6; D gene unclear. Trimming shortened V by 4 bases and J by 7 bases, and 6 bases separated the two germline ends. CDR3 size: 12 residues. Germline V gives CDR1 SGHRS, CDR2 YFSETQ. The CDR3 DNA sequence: TGCGCCAGCAGCGCTATAAATTCACCCCTCCACTTT. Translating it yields CASSAINSPLHF. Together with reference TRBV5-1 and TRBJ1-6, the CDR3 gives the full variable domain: KAGVTQTPRYLIKTRGQQVTLSCSPISGHRSVSWYQQTPGQGLQFLFEYFSETQRNKGNFPGRFSGRQFSNSRSEMNVSTLELGDSALYLCASSAINSPLHFGNGTRLTVT.

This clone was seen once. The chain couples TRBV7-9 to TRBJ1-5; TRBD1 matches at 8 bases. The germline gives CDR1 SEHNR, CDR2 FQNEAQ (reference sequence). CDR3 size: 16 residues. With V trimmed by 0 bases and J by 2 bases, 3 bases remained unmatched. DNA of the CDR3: TGTGCCAGCAGCTTAGCCGGGACAGGTGGCAATCAGCCCCAGCATTTT. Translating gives CASSLAGTGGNQPQHF.

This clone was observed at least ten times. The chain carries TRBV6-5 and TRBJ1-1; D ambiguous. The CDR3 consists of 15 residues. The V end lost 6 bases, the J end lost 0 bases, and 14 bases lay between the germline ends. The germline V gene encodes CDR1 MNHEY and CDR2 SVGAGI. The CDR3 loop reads CASRFTINMNTEAFF. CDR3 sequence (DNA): TGTGCCAGCAGATTCACTATCAACATGAACACTGAAGCTTTCTTT.

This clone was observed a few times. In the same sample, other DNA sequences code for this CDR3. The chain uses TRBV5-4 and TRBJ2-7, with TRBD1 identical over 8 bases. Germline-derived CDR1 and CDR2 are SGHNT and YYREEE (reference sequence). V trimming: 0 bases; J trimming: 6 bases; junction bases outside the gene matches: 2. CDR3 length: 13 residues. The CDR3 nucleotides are TGTGCCAGCAGCTTGGACAGGGGGTCCGAGCAGTACTTC. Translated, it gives CASSLDRGSEQYF.

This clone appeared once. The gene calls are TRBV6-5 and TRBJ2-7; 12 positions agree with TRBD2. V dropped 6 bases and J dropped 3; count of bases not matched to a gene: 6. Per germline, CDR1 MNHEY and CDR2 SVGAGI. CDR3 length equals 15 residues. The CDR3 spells CASRSGLAGYYEQYF. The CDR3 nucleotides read TGTGCCAGCAGATCCGGACTAGCGGGGTACTACGAGCAGTACTTC.

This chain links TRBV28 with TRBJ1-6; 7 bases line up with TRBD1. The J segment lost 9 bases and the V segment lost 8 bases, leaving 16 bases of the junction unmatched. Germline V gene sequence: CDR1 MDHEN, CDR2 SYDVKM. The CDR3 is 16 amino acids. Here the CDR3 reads CASGPVGGTVGSPLHF. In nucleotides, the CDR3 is TGTGCCAGCGGACCGGTAGGGGGCACGGTTGGTTCACCCCTCCACTTT.

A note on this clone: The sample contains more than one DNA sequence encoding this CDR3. CDR3 sequence reads: CASSPRYEQYF. The CDR3 coding sequence is TGTGCCAGCAGCCCTCGCTACGAGCAGTACTTC. The chain uses TRBV11-2 and TRBJ2-7; no definite D call. V lost 5 bases and J lost 3, with 5 bases in between. Germline CDR1 is SGHAT and CDR2 is FQNNGV. This CDR3 has 11 residues.

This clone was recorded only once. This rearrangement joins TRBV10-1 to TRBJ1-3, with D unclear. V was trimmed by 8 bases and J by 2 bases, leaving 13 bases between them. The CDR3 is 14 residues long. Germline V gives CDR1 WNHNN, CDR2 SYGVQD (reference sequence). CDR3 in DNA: TGCGCCAGCCTTACACATTTTGCTGGAAACACCATATATTTT. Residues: CASLTHFAGNTIYF.

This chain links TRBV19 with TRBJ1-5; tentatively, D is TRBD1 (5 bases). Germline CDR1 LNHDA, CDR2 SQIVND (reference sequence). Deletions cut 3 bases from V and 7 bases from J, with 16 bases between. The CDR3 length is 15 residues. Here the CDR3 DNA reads TGTGCCAGTAGTATCCAGGGTAATCCCCTCCAGCCCCAGCATTTT. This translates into CASSIQGNPLQPQHF.

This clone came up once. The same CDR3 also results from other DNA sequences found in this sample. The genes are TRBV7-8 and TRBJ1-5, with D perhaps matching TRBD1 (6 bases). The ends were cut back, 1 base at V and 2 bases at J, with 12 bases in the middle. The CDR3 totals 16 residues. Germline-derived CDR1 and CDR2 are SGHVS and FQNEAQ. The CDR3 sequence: CASSLVGGGGNQPQHF. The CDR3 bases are TGTGCCAGCAGCTTAGTCGGCGGGGGCGGCAATCAGCCCCAGCATTTT.